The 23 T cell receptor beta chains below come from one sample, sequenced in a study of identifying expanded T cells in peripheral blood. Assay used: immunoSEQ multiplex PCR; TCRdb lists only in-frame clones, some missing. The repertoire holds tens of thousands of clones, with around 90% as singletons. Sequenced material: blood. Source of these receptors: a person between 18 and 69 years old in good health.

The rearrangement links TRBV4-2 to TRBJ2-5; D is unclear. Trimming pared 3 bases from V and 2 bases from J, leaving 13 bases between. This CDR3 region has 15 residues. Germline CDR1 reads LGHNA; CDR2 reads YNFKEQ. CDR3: CASSHSKEQQETQYF. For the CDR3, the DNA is TGTGCCAGCAGCCATTCAAAAGAGCAGCAAGAGACCCAGTACTTC.

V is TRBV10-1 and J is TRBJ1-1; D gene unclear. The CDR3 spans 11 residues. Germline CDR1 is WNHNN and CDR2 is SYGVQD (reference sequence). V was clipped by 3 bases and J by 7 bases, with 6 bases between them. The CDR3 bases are TGCGCCAGCAGTGATAGGGATGAAGCTTTCTTT. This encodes CASSDRDEAFF.

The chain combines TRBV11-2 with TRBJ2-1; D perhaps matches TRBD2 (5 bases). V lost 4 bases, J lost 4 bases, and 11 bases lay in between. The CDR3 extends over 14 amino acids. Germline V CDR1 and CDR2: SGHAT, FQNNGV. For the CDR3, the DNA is TGTGCCAGCAGCTCCCTAGAGGGTTACAATGAGCAGTTCTTC. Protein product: CASSSLEGYNEQFF.

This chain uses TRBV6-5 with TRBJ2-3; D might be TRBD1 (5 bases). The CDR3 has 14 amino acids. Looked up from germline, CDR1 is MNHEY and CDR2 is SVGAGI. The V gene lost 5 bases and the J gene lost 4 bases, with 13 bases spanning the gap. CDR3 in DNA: TGTGCCAGCAGTGGGTTTAGGGGCGCAGATACGCAGTATTTT. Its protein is CASSGFRGADTQYF.

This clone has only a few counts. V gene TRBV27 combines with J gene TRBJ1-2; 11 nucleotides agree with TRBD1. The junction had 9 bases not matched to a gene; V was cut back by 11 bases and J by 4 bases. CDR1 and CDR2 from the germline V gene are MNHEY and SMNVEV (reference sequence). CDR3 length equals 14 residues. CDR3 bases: TGTGCCTCGTCTTGGGACAGGGGGTCCTATGGCTACACCTTC. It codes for CASSWDRGSYGYTF.

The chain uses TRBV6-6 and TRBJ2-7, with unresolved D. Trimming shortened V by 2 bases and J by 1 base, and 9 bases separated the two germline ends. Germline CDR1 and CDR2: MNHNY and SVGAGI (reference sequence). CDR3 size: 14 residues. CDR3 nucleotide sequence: TGTGCCAGCAGTTACGGAACACCTTCCTACGAGCAGTACTTC. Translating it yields CASSYGTPSYEQYF.

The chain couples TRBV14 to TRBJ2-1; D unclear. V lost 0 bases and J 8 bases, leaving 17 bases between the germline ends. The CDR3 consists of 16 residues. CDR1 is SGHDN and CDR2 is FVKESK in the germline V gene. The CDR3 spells CASSQESGTTADEQFF. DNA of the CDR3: TGTGCCAGCAGCCAAGAGTCCGGAACAACCGCCGATGAGCAGTTCTTC.

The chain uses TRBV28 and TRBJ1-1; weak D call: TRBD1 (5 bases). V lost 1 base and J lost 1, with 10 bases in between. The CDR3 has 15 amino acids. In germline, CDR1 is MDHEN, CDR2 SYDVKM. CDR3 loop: CASSLFAGGNTEAFF. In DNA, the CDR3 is TGTGCCAGCAGTTTATTCGCCGGGGGGAACACTGAAGCTTTCTTT. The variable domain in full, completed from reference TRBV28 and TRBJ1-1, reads DVKVTQSSRYLVKRTGEKVFLECVQDMDHENMFWYRQDPGLGLRLIYFSYDVKMKEKGDIPEGYSVSREKKERFSLILESASTNQTSMYLCASSLFAGGNTEAFFGQGTRLTVV.

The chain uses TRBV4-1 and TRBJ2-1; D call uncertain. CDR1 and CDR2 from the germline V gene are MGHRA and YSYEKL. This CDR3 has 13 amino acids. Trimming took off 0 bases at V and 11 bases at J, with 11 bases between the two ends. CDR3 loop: CASSQDPGPQQFF. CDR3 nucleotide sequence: TGCGCCAGCAGCCAAGATCCCGGGCCACAGCAGTTCTTC.

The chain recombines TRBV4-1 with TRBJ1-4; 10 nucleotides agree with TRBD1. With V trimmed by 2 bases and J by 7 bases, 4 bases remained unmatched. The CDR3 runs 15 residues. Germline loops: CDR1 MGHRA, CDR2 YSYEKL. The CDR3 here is CASSQLTGGVEKLFF. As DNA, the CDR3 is TGCGCCAGCAGCCAACTGACAGGGGGCGTTGAAAAACTGTTTTTT.

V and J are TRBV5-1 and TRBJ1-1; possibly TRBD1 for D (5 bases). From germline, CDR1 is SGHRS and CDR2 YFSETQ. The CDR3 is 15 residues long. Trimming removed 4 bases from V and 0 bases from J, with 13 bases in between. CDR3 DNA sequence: TGCGCCAGCAGCCCTCGCGGGGGGATGAACACTGAAGCTTTCTTT. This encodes CASSPRGGMNTEAFF.

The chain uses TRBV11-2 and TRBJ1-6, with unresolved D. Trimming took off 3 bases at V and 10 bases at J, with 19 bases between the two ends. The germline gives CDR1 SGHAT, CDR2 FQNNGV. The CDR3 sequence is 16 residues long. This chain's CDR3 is CASSFTQTSLGSPLHF. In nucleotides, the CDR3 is TGTGCCAGCAGCTTCACCCAGACAAGCTTAGGGTCACCCCTCCACTTT.

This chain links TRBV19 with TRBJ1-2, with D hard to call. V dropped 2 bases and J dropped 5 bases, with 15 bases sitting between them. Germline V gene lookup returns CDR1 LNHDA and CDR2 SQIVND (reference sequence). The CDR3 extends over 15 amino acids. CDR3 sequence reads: CASSITHHGPYGYTF. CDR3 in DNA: TGTGCCAGTAGTATAACCCACCACGGACCATATGGCTACACCTTC.

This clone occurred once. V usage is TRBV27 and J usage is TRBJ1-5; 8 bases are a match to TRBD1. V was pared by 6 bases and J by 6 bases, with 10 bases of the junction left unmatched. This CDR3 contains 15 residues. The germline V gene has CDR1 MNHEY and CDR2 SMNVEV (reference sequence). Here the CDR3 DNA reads TGTGCCAGCAGCCCCCTTACAGGGGGGATTCAGCCCCAGCATTTT. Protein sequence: CASSPLTGGIQPQHF.

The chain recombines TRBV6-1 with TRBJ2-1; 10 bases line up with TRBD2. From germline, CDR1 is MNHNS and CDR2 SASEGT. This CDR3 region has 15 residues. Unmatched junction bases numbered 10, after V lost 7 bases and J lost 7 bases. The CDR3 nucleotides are TGTGCCAGCAACCAGCGGGGGGGCTTCCTAAATGAGCAGTTCTTC. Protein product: CASNQRGGFLNEQFF.

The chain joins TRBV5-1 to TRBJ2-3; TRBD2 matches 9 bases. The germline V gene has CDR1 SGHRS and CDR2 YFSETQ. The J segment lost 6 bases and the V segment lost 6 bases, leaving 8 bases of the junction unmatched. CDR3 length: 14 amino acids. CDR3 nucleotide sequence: TGCGCCAGCACCGGACTAGCGCGCCCTGATACGCAGTATTTT. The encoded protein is CASTGLARPDTQYF.

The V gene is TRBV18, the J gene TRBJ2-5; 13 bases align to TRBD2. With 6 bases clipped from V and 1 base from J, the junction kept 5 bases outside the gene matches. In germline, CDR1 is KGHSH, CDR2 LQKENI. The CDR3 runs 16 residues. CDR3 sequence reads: CASSPTSGGLQETQYF. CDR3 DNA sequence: TGTGCCAGCTCTCCGACTAGCGGGGGGCTCCAAGAGACCCAGTACTTC.

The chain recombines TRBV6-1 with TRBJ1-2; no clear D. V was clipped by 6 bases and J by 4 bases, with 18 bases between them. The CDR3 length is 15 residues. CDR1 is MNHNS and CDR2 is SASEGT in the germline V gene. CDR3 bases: TGTGCCAGCAGCGCCGGAGACACTTCTGGCTATGGCTACACCTTC. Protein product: CASSAGDTSGYGYTF.

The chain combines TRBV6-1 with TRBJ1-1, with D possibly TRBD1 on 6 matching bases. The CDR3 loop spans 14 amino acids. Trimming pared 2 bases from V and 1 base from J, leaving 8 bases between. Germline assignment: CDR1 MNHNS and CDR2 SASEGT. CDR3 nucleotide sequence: TGTGCCAGCAGTGAAAGGGGGGGGAACACTGAAGCTTTCTTT. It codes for CASSERGGNTEAFF.

The CDR3 region is CASSPRGGQRNTEAFF. CDR3 in DNA: TGTGCCAGCAGCCCCAGAGGGGGACAGAGGAACACTGAAGCTTTCTTT. This rearrangement joins TRBV7-9 to TRBJ1-1; 7 bases fit TRBD1. The CDR3 totals 16 residues. V dropped 5 bases and J dropped 1; count of bases not matched to a gene: 10. Germline-derived CDR1 and CDR2 are SEHNR and FQNEAQ (reference sequence).

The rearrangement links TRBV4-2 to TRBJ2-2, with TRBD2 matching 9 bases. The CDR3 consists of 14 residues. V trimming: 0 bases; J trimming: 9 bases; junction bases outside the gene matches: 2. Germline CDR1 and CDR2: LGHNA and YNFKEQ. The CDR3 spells CASSQETSGRELFF. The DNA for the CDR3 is TGTGCCAGCAGCCAAGAGACTAGCGGCAGGGAGCTGTTTTTT.

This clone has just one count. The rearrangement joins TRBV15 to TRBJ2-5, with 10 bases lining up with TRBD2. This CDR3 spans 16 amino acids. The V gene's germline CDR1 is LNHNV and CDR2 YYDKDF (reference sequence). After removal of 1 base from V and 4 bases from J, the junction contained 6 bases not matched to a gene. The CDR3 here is CATSRAKRGGGETQYF. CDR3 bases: TGTGCCACCAGCAGAGCAAAGCGGGGGGGCGGAGAGACCCAGTACTTC. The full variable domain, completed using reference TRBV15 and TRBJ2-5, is DAMVIQNPRYQVTQFGKPVTLSCSQTLNHNVMYWYQQKSSQAPKLLFHYYDKDFNNEADTPDNFQSRRPNTSFCFLDIRSPGLGDTAMYLCATSRAKRGGGETQYFGPGTRLLVL.

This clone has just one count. In DNA, the CDR3 is TGTGCCAGTAGTATTCTCGCACTGCAACCCTACGAGCAGTACTTC. Translating gives CASSILALQPYEQYF. The rearrangement joins TRBV19 to TRBJ2-7; D not resolved. CDR3 length equals 15 residues. The V gene's germline CDR1 is LNHDA and CDR2 SQIVND (reference sequence). V gave up 3 bases and J gave up 2 bases, with 14 bases separating them.